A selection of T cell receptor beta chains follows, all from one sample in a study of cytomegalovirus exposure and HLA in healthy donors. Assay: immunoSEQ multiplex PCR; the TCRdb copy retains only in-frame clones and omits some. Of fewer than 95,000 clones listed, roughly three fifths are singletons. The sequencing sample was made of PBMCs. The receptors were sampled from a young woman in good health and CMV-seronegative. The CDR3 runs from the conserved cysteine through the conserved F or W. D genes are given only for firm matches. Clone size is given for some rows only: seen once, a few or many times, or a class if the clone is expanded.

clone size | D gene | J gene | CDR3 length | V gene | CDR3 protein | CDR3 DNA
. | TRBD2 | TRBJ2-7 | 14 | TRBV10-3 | CAISEETSRYEQYF | TGTGCCATCAGTGAGGAGACTAGCCGCTACGAGCAGTACTTC
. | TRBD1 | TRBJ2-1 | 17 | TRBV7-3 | CASSLIPGTGDQNEQFF | TGTGCCAGCAGCTTGATCCCCGGGACAGGGGACCAGAATGAGCAGTTCTTC
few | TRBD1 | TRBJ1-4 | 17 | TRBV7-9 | CASSLGSLQGWNEKLFF | TGTGCCAGCAGCTTAGGGAGCCTACAGGGGTGGAATGAAAAACTGTTTTTT
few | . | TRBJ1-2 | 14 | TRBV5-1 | CASSLAGENYGYTF | TGCGCCAGCAGCTTGGCGGGGGAAAACTATGGCTACACCTTC
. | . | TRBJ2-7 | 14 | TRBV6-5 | CASSYVGRGYEQYF | TGTGCCAGCAGTTACGTGGGACGGGGGTACGAGCAGTACTTC
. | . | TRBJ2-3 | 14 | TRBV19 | CASSIGGGTDTQYF | TGTGCCAGTAGTATAGGAGGAGGCACAGATACGCAGTATTTT
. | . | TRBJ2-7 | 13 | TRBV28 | CASSNTPPYEQYF | TGTGCCAGCAGTAATACACCGCCCTACGAGCAGTACTTC
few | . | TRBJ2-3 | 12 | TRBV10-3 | CAISTEADTQYF | TGTGCCATCAGTACAGAAGCAGATACGCAGTATTTT
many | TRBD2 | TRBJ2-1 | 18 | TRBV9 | CASSVRGSSGGAYNEQFF | TGTGCCAGCAGCGTGAGGGGGAGTAGCGGGGGGGCCTACAATGAGCAGTTCTTC
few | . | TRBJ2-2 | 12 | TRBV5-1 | CASSFLNGELFF | TGCGCCAGCAGCTTCTTAAACGGGGAGCTGTTTTTT
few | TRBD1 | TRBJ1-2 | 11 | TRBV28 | CAVDRASGYTF | TGTGCAGTAGACAGGGCGAGTGGCTACACCTTC
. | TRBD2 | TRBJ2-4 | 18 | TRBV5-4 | CASSWGLAGGGVENIQYF | TGTGCCAGCAGCTGGGGACTAGCGGGAGGGGGGGTGGAAAACATTCAGTACTTC